The clone carrying this T cell receptor beta chain was seen a handful of times. Its antigen is still unknown. The data derive from a study of multiple sclerosis patients with progressive multifocal leukoencephalopathy. This was a survey-level run. Using immunoSEQ multiplex PCR, the repertoire was profiled, and TCRdb retains in-frame clones only, with some absent. The data show tens of thousands of clones, about 90% seen once. This CDR3 comprises 12 residues. Study observations and caveats: Expanded clones at PML onset predated and persisted through natalizumab therapy. Findings may reflect JC virus infection or just general immunocompromise.

As for time point: time of PML onset. Detection of JC virus DNA in cerebrospinal fluid confirmed PML diagnosed from clinical and MRI findings. The V call is TRBV21-1, the J call TRBJ2-7. TRBV21-1 is a recognized pseudogene. The specimen was PBMCs, collected from a patient treated with natalizumab. The receptor was isolated from a human donor with progressive multifocal leukoencephalopathy. CDR3 residues: CASSQRAREQYF. CDR3 DNA sequence: TGTGCCAGCAGCCAAAGGGCCCGCGAGCAGTACTTC.